This T cell receptor (beta chain) was captured in a study of Graves' ophthalmopathy and Graves' hyperthyroidism. On the study more broadly: Peripheral blood samples were taken at initial diagnosis, before any treatment.

For repertoire sequencing, the TCR beta CDR3 regions were amplified from RNA transcripts. HTBI primers served in a first-round RT-PCR, which a second-round multiplex PCR followed. Each CDR3 protein is one row after TCRdb ran MiXCR on the multiplex PCR reads. The data contain about 380,000 distinct CDR3 sequences, approximately 15% of them singletons. Lactation, pregnancy, uncontrolled infections and other autoimmune diseases were all grounds for excluding patients. Comments on this clonotype: Its antigen is still unknown. The CDR3 end shows no conserved phenylalanine or tryptophan, and so a read error is likely.

V lost 4 bases and J lost 3, with 16 bases in between. The V gene's germline CDR1 is LNHDA and CDR2 SQIVND (reference sequence). The CDR3 is made up of 16 amino acids. Study-wide results and caveats: Blood also carried most expanded thyroid clonotypes exceeding 0.001 frequency. Using 13 signatures, a model distinguished ophthalmopathy from stable hyperthyroidism, reaching 87.88% sensitivity and 65% to 84% specificity.

The genes are TRBV19 and TRBJ1-5; D might be TRBD1 (5 bases). The clonotype comes from a woman aged 18-35 years with stable Graves' hyperthyroidism. Material for sequencing was peripheral blood. The CDR3: CASSTGSGKFNQPQHV. CDR3 coding DNA: TGTGCCAGTAGTACCGGGTCAGGGAAATTCAATCAGCCCCAGCATGTT.